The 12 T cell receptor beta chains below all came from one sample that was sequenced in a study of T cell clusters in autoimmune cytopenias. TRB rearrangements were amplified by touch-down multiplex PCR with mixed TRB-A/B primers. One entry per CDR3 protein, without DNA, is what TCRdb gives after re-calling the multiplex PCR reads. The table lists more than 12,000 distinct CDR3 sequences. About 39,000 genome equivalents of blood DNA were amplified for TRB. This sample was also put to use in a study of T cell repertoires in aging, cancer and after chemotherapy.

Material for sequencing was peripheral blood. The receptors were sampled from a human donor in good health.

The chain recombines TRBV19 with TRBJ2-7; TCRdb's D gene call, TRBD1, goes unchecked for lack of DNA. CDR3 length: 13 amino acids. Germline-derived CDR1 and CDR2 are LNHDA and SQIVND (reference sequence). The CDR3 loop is CASSPRGGGEQYF.

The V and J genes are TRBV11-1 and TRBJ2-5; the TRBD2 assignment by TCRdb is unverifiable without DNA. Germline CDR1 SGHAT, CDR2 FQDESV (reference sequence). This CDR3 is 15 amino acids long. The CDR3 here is CASSGRASGQETQYF.

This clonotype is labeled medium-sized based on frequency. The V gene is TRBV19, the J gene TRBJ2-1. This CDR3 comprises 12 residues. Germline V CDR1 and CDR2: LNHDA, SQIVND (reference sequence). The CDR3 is CATSVRYNEQFF.

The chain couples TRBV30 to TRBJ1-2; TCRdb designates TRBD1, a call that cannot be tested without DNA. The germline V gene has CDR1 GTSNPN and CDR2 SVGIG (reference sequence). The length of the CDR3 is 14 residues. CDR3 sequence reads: CAWSTQGANYGYTF.

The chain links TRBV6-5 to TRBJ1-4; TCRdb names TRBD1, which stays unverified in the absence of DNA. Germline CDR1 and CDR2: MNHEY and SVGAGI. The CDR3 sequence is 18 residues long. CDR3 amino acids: CASSYARDRGRANEKLFF.

The CDR3 sequence: CASSYDRVGGADTQYF. This sequence joins TRBV6-5 and TRBJ2-3; checking the TCRdb D call of TRBD1 is not possible without DNA. Germline V gives CDR1 MNHEY, CDR2 SVGAGI. The CDR3 sequence is 16 residues long.

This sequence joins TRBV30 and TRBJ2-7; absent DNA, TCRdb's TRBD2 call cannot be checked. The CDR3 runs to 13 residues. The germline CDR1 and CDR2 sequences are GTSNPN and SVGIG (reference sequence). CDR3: CAWATSGTNEQYF.

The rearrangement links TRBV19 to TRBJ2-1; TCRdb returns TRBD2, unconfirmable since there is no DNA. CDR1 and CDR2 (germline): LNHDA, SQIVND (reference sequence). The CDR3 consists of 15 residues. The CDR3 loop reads CASSIRTSGLNEQFF.

CDR3 residues: CASSMFEGGKETQYF. The V call is TRBV19, the J call TRBJ2-5; as DNA is missing, the TRBD2 call by TCRdb cannot be tested. The CDR3 has 15 amino acids. The germline V gene encodes CDR1 LNHDA and CDR2 SQIVND (reference sequence).

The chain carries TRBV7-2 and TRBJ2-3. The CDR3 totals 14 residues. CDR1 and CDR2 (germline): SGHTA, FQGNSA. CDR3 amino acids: CASTSSLESDTQYF.

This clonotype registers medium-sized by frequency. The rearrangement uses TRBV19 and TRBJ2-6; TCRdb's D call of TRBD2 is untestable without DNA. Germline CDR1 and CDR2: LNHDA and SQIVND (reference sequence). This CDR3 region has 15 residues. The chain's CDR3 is CASTRVLSGANVLTF.

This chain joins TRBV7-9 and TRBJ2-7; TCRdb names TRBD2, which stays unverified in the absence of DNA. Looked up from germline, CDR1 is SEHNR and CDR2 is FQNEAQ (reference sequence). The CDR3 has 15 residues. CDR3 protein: CASSLALGLDPEQYF.